This entry concerns a single T cell receptor beta chain. There is no known antigen for this receptor. No much larger clonotype is one base removed from it; base qualities were not supplied. This specimen comes from a study of blood T cell repertoires in COVID-19 (dated by TCRdb to 2018 to 2020). Regarding the study in general: Samples from collaborators originated in the United States, Italy and Spain and spanned both the acute and convalescent phases of COVID-19. Where available, HLA class I and class II types were obtained from metadata supplied by the sample provider rather than from assay-based typing. The material from the prospective study consisted of cDNA or gDNA derived from T cells, B-cell-depleted T cells, or PBMCs. The samples were drawn from two sources: the first 160 participants of the ongoing ImmuneRACE study, and 950 to 1,500 subjects contributed by 6 global collaborators. The dataset comprised deeply sampled blood TCRbeta repertoires from subjects exposed to, actively infected with, or recovered from COVID-19. A de-identified subject ID, COVID-19 status, age in years and sex were almost always included in the sample metadata. The repertoires were released in a freely available public database meant as a resource for research on the immune response to SARS-CoV-2. Beyond this particular receptor, the publication reports: How much clinical and demographic metadata was included differed by source and by participant, and the metadata was provided uncurated.

TCRbeta CDR3 regions were amplified from genomic DNA by means of the immunoSEQ Assay, a bias-controlled multiplex PCR. The published analysis was carried out like this. Nucleated cell counts per sample were estimated from amplification of reference gene primers within the assay. To quantify the absolute abundance of each unique TCRbeta CDR3 rearrangement, sequence reads were collapsed and filtered. Productive Simpson clonality was computed per sample as the square root of Simpson's diversity index over productive rearrangements. The table comes from immuneACCESS by way of TCRdb, which keeps in-frame sequences with V and J called. Part of the clones is missing from these tables; in studies checked, under half for an unresolved V gene and the rest for unknown reasons. D and trimming come from the DNA, and the V and J calls and clone size come from that table. This sample lists some 87,000 clones; approximately 80% were detected once. The ten largest clones add up to around 11% of the sample.

Whole blood was collected in K2EDTA tubes by collaborating institutions according to the institutions' own protocols. Collaborator samples were shipped for TCRbeta analysis as frozen whole blood, isolated PBMCs, or DNA extracted from either sample type. Inclusive of the bounding cysteine and phenylalanine, the CDR3 is 14 residues long. The read is trimmed to its CDR3 DNA, 42 bases read in frame from base 1. V is pared back by 2 bases and J by 7 bases, with 12 bases lying between the germline termini. The germline V gene gives CDR1 as SGHRS and CDR2 as YFSETQ. Sequenced material: peripheral blood. The receptor was derived from a woman aged 65 to 85 with active or convalescent COVID-19. The chain uses TRBV5-1 and TRBJ2-2; matching of 7 bases hints at TRBD1 as the D gene. CDR3 loop: CASSFQGGSGELFF. At the DNA level, the sequence is TGCGCCAGCAGCTTTCAGGGGGGCAGCGGGGAGCTGTTTTTT. Beyond the CDR3, the reference TRBV5-1 and TRBJ2-2 genes provide the residues; the full variable domain reads: KAGVTQTPRYLIKTRGQQVTLSCSPISGHRSVSWYQQTPGQGLQFLFEYFSETQRNKGNFPGRFSGRQFSNSRSEMNVSTLELGDSALYLCASSFQGGSGELFFGEGSRLTVL.